This TCR beta chain was sequenced for a study of T cell responses to AZD1222 COVID-19 vaccine. Findings of the study overall: AZD1222 recipients seropositive at baseline numbered only five or six.

The CDR3 runs to 14 residues. Looked up from germline, CDR1 is MDHEN and CDR2 is SYDVKM. J lost 5 bases, V lost 3 bases, and 3 bases had no gene match. The sample holds one count of this clone. Its cognate antigen is unknown. TCRdb keeps only in-frame clones here, not all; method: immunoSEQ multiplex PCR. This table has about 180,000 clones, more than 70% appearing once. Material: peripheral blood, obtained 28 days after the second AZD1222 dose. The V call is TRBV28, the J call TRBJ2-5, with 10 bases identical to TRBD1. This clonotype originated in an adult who received the AZD1222 COVID-19 vaccine. CDR3 sequence reads: CASSLTGGRETQYF. CDR3 coding DNA: TGTGCCAGCAGTTTGACAGGGGGCCGGGAGACCCAGTACTTC. The whole variable domain, filled in from reference TRBV28 and TRBJ2-5, reads DVKVTQSSRYLVKRTGEKVFLECVQDMDHENMFWYRQDPGLGLRLIYFSYDVKMKEKGDIPEGYSVSREKKERFSLILESASTNQTSMYLCASSLTGGRETQYFGPGTRLLVL.